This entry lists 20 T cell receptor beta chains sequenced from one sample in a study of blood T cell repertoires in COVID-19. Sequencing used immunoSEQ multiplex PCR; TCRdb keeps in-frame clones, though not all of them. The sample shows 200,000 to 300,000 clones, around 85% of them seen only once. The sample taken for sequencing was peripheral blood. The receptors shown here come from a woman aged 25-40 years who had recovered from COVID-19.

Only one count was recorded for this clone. Here the CDR3 DNA reads TGCGCCAGCAGCCAAGATGTCCTAGCGGGGGGGCCTAGATCCTACAATGAGCAGTTCTTC. Residues: CASSQDVLAGGPRSYNEQFF. V gene TRBV4-1 combines with J gene TRBJ2-1; 12 bases are shared with TRBD2. The trim removed 0 bases at V and 1 base at J, leaving 10 bases unmatched. Germline CDR1 MGHRA, CDR2 YSYEKL. The CDR3 length is 20 residues.

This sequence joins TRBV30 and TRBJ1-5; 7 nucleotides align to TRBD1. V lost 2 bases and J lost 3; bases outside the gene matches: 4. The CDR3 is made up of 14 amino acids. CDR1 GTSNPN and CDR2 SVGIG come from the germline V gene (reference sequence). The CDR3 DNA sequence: TGTGCCTGGAGTAGGGGACAGAACAATCAGCCCCAGCATTTT. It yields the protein CAWSRGQNNQPQHF.

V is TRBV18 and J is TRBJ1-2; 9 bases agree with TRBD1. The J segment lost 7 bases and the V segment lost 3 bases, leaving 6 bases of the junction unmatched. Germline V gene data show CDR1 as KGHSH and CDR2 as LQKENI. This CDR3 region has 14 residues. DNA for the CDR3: TGTGCCAGCTCACCCGGGACAGGGCTAGGTGGCTACACCTTC. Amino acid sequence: CASSPGTGLGGYTF.

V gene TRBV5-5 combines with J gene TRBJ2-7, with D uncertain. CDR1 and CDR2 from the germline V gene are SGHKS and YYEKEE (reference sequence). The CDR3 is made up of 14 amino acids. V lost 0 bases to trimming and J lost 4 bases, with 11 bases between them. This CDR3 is CASSLDPGSYEQYF. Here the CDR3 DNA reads TGTGCCAGCAGCTTGGATCCCGGGTCTTACGAGCAGTACTTC. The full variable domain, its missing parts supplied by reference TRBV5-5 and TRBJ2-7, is DAGVTQSPTHLIKTRGQQVTLRCSPISGHKSVSWYQQVLGQGPQFIFQYYEKEERGRGNFPDRFSARQFPNYSSELNVNALLLGDSALYLCASSLDPGSYEQYFGPGTRLTVT.

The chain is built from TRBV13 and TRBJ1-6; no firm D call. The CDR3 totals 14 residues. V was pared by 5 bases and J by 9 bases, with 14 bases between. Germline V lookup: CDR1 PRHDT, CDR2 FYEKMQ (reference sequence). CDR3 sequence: CASSQRTISSPLHF. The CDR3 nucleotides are TGTGCCAGCAGCCAAAGAACAATCAGTTCACCCCTCCACTTT.

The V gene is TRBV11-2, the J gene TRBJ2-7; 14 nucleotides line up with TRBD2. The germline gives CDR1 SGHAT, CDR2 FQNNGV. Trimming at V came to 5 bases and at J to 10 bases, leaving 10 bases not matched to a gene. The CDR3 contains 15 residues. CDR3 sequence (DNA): TGTGCCAGCAGCCCGAGACCGGGACTAGCGGGGGTACAGTACTTC. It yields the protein CASSPRPGLAGVQYF.

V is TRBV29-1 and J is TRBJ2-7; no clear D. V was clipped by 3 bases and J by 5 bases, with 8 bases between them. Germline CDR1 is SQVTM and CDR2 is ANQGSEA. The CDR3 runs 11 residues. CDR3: CSVEERNEQYF. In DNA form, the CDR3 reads TGCAGCGTTGAGGAGAGGAACGAGCAGTACTTC.

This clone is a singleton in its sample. Here the CDR3 DNA reads TGTGTCACAAAGGGGGGGGGTGACTACAATGAGCAGTTCTTC. The encoded protein is CVTKGGGDYNEQFF. This chain links TRBV6-5 with TRBJ2-1; D possibly corresponds to TRBD2 (7 bases). Germline assignment: CDR1 MNHEY and CDR2 SVGAGI. CDR3 length equals 14 residues.

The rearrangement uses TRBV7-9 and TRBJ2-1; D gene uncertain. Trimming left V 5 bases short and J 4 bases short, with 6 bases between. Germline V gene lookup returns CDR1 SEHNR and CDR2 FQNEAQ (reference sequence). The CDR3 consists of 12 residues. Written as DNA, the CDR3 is TGTGCCAGCAGCGCAGTTTACAATGAGCAGTTCTTC. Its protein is CASSAVYNEQFF.

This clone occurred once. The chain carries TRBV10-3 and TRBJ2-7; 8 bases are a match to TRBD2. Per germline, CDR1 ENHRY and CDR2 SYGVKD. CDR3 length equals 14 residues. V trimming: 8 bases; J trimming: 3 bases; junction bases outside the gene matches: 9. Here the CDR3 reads CAIGLSGGIYEQYF. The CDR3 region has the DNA TGTGCCATCGGGTTGAGCGGGGGAATCTACGAGCAGTACTTC.

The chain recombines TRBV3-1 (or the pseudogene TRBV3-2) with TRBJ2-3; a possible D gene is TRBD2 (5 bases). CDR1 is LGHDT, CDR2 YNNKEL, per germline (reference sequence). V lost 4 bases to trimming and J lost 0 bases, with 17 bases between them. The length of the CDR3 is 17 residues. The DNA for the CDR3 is TGTGCCAGCAGCCCCTGGACTGGAACCTCTAGCACAGATACGCAGTATTTT. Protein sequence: CASSPWTGTSSTDTQYF.

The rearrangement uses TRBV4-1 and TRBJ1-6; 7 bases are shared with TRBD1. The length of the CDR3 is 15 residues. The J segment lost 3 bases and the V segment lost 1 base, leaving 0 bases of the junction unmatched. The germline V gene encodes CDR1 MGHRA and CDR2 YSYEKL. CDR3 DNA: TGCGCCAGCAGCCAAGGGGACAGCTATAATTCACCCCTCCACTTT. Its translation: CASSQGDSYNSPLHF.

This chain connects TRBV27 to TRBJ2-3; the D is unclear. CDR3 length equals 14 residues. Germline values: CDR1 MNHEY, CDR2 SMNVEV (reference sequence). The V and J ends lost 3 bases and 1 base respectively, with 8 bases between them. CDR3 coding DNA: TGTGCCAGCAGTTTTTCTCTTGGCACAGATACGCAGTATTTT. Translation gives CASSFSLGTDTQYF.

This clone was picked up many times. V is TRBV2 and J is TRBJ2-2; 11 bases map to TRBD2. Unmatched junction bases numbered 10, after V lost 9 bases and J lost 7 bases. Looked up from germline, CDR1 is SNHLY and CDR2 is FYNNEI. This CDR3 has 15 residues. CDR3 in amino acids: CASSGLAGWGGELFF. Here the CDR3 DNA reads TGTGCCAGTTCAGGACTAGCGGGCTGGGGCGGGGAGCTGTTTTTT. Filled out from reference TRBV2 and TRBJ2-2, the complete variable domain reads EPEVTQTPSHQVTQMGQEVILRCVPISNHLYFYWYRQILGQKVEFLVSFYNNEISEKSEIFDDQFSVERPDGSNFTLKIRSTKLEDSAMYFCASSGLAGWGGELFFGEGSRLTVL.

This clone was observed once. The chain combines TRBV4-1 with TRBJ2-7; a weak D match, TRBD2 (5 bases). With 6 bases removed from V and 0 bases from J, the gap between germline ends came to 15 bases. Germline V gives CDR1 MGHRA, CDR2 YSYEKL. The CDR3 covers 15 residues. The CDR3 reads CASSRTQLGSYEQYF. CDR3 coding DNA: TGCGCCAGCAGTCGGACTCAGCTGGGCTCCTACGAGCAGTACTTC.

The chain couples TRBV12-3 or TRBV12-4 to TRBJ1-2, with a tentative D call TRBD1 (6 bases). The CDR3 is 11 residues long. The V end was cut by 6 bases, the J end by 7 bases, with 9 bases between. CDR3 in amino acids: CASRGASGYTF. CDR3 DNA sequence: TGTGCCAGCAGGGGGGCAAGTGGCTACACCTTC.

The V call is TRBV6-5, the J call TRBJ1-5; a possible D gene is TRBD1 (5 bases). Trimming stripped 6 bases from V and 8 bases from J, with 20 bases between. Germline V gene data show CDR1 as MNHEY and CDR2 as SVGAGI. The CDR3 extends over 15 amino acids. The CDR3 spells CASSPYRGSIKPQHF. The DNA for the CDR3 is TGTGCCAGCAGCCCCTATAGGGGTTCAATCAAGCCCCAGCATTTT.

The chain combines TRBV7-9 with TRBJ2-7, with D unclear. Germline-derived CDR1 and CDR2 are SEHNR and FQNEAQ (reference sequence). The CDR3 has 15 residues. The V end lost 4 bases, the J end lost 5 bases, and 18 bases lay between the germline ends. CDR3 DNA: TGTGCCAGCAGCTCAAGGCGGCTTGGTGGAAACGAGCAGTACTTC. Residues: CASSSRRLGGNEQYF. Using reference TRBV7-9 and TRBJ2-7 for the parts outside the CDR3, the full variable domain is DTGVSQNPRHKITKRGQNVTFRCDPISEHNRLYWYRQTLGQGPEFLTYFQNEAQLEKSRLLSDRFSAERPKGSFSTLEIQRTEQGDSAMYLCASSSRRLGGNEQYFGPGTRLTVT.

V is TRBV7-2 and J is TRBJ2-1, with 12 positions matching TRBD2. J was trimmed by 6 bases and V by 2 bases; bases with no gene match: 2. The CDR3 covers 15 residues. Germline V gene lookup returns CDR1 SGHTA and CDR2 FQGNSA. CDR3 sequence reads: CASSLSGLAGNEQFF. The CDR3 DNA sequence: TGTGCCAGCAGCTTATCGGGACTAGCGGGCAATGAGCAGTTCTTC. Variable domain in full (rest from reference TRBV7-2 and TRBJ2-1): GAGVSQSPSNKVTEKGKDVELRCDPISGHTALYWYRQSLGQGLEFLIYFQGNSAPDKSGLPSDRFSAERTGGSVSTLTIQRTQQEDSAVYLCASSLSGLAGNEQFFGPGTRLTVL.

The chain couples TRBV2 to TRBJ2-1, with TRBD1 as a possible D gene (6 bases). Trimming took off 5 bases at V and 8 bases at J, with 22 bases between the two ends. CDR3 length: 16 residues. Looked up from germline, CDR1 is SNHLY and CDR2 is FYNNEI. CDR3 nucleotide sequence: TGTGCCAGCAGTTGGGACACTCTGGGCCGGGTCCATGAGCAGTTCTTC. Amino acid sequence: CASSWDTLGRVHEQFF. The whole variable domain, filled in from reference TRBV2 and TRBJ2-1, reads EPEVTQTPSHQVTQMGQEVILRCVPISNHLYFYWYRQILGQKVEFLVSFYNNEISEKSEIFDDQFSVERPDGSNFTLKIRSTKLEDSAMYFCASSWDTLGRVHEQFFGPGTRLTVL.